A selection of T cell receptor beta chains follows, all from one sample in a study of beta chain features in type 1 diabetes. Measured with immunoSEQ multiplex PCR; TCRdb has only the in-frame clones, and not every one. The repertoire holds about half a million clones, with about an eighth as singletons. The sample taken for sequencing was naive CD4+ T cells from blood. These receptors originate from a woman younger than 30 in good health. Each CDR3 is given with its conserved first and last residue. A D gene is named only where the DNA matches it firmly. Rows may omit the clone size; those that give it use once, few, many or a size class.

j_call | clone_size | d_call | v_call | cdr3_aa | cdr3_nt
TRBJ1-5 | . | . | TRBV14 | CASSGGLGQPQHF | TGTGCCAGCTCTGGGGGGCTGGGGCAGCCCCAGCATTTT
TRBJ1-2 | few | . | TRBV9 | CASSADPNYGYTF | TGTGCCAGCAGCGCAGACCCTAACTATGGCTACACCTTC
TRBJ2-5 | . | . | TRBV18 | CASSPPGPSETQYF | TGTGCCAGCTCACCACCGGGACCCTCAGAGACCCAGTACTTC
TRBJ1-2 | . | TRBD1 | TRBV7-3 | CASSLRQGSGGYTF | TGTGCCAGCAGCTTACGACAGGGCAGCGGCGGCTACACCTTC
TRBJ1-2 | . | . | TRBV30 | CAWSVRRGVYYGYTF | TGTGCCTGGAGTGTACGACGAGGAGTCTACTATGGCTACACCTTC
TRBJ2-1 | few | . | TRBV7-2 | CASSPYEQRKFF | TGTGCCAGCAGCCCATACGAACAACGCAAGTTCTTC
TRBJ2-1 | few | . | TRBV11-3 | CASSLLERNEQFF | TGTGCCAGCAGCTTGCTGGAGCGCAATGAGCAGTTCTTC
TRBJ1-1 | few | . | TRBV2 | CASSGIGLNTEAFF | TGTGCCAGCAGTGGTATAGGTCTGAACACTGAAGCTTTCTTT
TRBJ2-1 | . | . | TRBV7-9 | CASSLTDSVFNEQFF | TGTGCCAGCAGCTTAACGGACAGTGTTTTCAATGAGCAGTTCTTC
TRBJ2-5 | few | TRBD1 | TRBV2 | CASTEEQGLQTQYF | TGTGCCAGCACGGAAGAACAGGGGTTACAGACCCAGTACTTC
TRBJ2-1 | . | . | TRBV4-1 | CASNQGGAGYNEQFF | TGCGCCAGCAACCAGGGGGGGGCCGGCTACAATGAGCAGTTCTTC
TRBJ2-7 | few | TRBD1 | TRBV4-3 | CASSQGQTYEQYF | TGCGCCAGCAGCCAGGGACAGACCTACGAGCAGTACTTC
TRBJ1-1 | few | TRBD1 | TRBV2 | CASSGQGGPEAFF | TGTGCCAGCAGTGGACAGGGTGGGCCTGAAGCTTTCTTT
TRBJ2-3 | few | . | TRBV9 | CASSVERRDTQYF | TGTGCCAGCAGCGTAGAACGGAGAGATACGCAGTATTTT
TRBJ2-7 | . | TRBD2 | TRBV5-1 | CASSFGEGTYEQYF | TGCGCCAGCAGCTTTGGGGAGGGTACCTACGAGCAGTACTTC
TRBJ2-1 | . | . | TRBV5-6 | CASSFRSGTPLRNNEQFF | TGTGCCAGCAGCTTTAGGTCCGGGACACCTCTCCGCAACAATGAGCAGTTCTTC
TRBJ2-1 | few | . | TRBV5-8 | CASRRPEDNEQFF | TGTGCAAGCCGGCGCCCGGAAGACAATGAGCAGTTCTTC
TRBJ2-3 | few | TRBD1 | TRBV29-1 | CSVQGQFTDTQYF | TGCAGCGTACAGGGGCAGTTCACAGATACGCAGTATTTT
TRBJ2-4 | few | TRBD2 | TRBV15 | CATSRDKLAGRNIQYF | TGTGCCACCAGCAGAGATAAACTAGCGGGGAGAAACATTCAGTACTTC
TRBJ2-3 | few | TRBD2 | TRBV7-2 | CASTRPGRATDTQYF | TGTGCCAGCACCCGCCCGGGGAGGGCTACAGATACGCAGTATTTT
TRBJ2-3 | . | . | TRBV18 | CASSPQLTDTQYF | TGTGCCAGCTCACCACAGCTCACAGATACGCAGTATTTT
TRBJ2-1 | . | TRBD2 | TRBV27 | CASRQERGAKQFF | TGTGCCAGCAGGCAAGAGCGGGGCGCGAAGCAGTTCTTC
TRBJ2-5 | . | . | TRBV7-2 | CASSDQASGGETQYF | TGTGCCAGCAGCGATCAGGCGTCGGGTGGAGAGACCCAGTACTTC